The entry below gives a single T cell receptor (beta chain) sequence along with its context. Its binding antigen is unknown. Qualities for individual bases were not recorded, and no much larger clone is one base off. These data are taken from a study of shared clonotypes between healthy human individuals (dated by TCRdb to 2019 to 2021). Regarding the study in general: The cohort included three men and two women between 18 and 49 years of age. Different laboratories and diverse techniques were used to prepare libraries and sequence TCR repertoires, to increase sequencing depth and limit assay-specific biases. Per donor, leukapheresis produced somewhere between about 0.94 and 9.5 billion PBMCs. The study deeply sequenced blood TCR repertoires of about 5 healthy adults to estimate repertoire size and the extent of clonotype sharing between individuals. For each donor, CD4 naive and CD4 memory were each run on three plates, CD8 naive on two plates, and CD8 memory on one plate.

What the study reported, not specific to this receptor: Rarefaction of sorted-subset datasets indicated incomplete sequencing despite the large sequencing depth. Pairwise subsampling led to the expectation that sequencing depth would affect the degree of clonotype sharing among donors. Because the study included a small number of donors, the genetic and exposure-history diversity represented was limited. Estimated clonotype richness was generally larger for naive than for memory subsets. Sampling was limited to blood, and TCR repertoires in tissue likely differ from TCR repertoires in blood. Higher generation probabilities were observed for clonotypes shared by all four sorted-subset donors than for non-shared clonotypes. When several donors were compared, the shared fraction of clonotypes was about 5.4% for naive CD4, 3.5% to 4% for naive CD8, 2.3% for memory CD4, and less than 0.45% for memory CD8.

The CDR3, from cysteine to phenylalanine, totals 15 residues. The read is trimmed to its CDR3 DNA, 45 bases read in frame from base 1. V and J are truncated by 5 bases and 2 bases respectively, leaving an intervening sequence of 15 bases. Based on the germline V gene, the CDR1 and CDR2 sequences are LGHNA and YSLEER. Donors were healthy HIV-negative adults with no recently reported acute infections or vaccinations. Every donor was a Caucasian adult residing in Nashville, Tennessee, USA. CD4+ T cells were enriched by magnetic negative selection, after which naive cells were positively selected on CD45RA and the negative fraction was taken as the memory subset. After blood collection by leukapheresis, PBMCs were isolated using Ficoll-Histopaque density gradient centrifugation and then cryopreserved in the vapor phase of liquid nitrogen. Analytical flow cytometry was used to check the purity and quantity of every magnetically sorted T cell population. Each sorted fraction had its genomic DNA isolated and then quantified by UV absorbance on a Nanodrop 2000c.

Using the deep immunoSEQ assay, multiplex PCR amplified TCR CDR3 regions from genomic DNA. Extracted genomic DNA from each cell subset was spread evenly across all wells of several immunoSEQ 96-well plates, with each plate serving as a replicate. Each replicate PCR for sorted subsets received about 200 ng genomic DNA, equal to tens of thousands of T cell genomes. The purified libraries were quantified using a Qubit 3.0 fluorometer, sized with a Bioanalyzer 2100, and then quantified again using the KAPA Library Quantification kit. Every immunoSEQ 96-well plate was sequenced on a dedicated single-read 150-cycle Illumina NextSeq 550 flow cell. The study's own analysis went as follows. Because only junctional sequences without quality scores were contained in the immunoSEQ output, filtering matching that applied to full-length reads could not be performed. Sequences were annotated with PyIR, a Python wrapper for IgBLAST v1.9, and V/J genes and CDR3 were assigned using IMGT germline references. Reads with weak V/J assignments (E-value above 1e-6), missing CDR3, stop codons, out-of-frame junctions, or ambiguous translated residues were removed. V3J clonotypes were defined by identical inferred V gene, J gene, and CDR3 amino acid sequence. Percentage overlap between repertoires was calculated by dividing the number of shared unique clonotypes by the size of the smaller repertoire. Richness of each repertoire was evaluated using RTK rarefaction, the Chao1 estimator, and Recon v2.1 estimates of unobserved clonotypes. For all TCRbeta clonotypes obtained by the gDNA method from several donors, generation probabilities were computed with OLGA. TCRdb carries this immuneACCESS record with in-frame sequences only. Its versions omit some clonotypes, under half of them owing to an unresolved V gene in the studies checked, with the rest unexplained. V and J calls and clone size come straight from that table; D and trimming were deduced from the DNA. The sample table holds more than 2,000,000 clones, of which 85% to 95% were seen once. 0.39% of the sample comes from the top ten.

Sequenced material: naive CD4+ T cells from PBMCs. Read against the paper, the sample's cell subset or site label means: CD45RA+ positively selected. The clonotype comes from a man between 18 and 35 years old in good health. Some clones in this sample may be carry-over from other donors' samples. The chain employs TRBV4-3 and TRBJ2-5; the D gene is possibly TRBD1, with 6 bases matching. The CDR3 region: CASSRGSSRQETQYF. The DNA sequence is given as TGCGCCAGCAGCAGGGGGTCGAGCAGACAAGAGACCCAGTACTTC.